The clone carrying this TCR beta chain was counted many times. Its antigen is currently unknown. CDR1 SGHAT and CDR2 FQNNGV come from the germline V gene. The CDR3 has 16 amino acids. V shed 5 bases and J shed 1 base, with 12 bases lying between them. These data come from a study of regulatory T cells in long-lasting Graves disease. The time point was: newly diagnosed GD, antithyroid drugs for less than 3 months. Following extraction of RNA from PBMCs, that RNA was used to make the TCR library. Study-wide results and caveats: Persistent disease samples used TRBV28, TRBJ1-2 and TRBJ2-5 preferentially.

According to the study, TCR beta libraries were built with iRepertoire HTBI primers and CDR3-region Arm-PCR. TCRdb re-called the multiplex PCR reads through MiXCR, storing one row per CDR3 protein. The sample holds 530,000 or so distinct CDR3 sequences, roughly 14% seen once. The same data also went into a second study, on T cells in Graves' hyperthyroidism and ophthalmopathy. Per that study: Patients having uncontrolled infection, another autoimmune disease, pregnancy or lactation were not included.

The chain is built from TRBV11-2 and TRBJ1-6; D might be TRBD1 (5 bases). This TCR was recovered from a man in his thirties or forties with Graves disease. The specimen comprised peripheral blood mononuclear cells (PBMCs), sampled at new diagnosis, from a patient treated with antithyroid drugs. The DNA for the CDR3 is TGTGCCAGCAGCCTAACTAGGGGTTCCTATAATTCACCCCTCCACTTT. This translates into CASSLTRGSYNSPLHF.